This T cell receptor (beta chain) was found in a study of T cells after yellow fever vaccination. Findings and limits, study-wide: Researchers noted that a small share of clonotypes showed up in both CD4 and CD8 compartments. A large majority of primary-vaccination clones showed up again after the booster (96% CD4, approximately 90% CD8).

Synthesis of TCR cDNA relied on 5'RACE template switching, which attached a universal primer site and UMIs. A single record per CDR3 protein comes from TCRdb applying MiXCR to the 5' RACE reads. The sample records 400,000 or so distinct CDR3 sequences, more than 9% being singletons. This clonotype occurred a few times. Its antigen is undetermined. This CDR3 has 16 amino acids. Germline CDR1 and CDR2: SEHNR and FQNEAQ (reference sequence). The trim removed 7 bases at V and 9 bases at J, leaving 15 bases unmatched. This receptor was identified in a young man who received the YFV17D yellow fever vaccine. V gene TRBV7-9 combines with J gene TRBJ2-1; 10 bases agree with TRBD2. The sequenced sample was PBMCs, obtained on the day of the first yellow fever vaccination. CDR3 DNA: TGTGCCAGCACTGGCTGGACTAGCGGTGCCCTCGGTGAGCAGTTCTTC. Translation gives CASTGWTSGALGEQFF.